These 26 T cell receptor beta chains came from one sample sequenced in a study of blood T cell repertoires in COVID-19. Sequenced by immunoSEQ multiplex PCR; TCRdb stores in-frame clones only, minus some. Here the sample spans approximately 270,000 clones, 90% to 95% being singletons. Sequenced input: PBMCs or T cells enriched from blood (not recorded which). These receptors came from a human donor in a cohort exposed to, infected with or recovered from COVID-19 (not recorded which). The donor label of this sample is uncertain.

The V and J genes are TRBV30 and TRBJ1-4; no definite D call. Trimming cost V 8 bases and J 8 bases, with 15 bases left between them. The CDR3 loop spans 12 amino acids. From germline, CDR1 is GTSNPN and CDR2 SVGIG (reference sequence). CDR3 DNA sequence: TGTGCCAGCGGGCTCAGGAGGGAAAAACTGTTTTTT. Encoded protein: CASGLRREKLFF.

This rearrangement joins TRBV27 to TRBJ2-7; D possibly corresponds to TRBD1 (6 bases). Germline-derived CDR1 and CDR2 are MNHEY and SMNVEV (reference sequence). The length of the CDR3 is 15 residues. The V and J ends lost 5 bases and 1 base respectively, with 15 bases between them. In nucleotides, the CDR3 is TGTGCCAGCAGTCTACAGGGAAGCGGATCCTACGAGCAGTACTTC. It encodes CASSLQGSGSYEQYF.

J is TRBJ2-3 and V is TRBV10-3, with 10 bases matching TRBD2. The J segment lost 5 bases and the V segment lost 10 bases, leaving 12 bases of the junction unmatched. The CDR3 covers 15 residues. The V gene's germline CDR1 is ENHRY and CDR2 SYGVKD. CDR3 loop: CASKLAGNMGDTQYF. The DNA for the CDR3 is TGTGCCAGCAAACTAGCGGGGAATATGGGAGATACGCAGTATTTT.

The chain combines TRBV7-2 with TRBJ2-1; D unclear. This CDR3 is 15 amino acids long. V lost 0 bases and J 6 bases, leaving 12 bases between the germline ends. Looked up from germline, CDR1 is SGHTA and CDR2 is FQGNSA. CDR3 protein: CASSLAVGPSNEQFF. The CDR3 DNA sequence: TGTGCCAGCAGCTTAGCAGTCGGTCCCTCCAATGAGCAGTTCTTC. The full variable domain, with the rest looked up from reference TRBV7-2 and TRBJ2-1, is GAGVSQSPSNKVTEKGKDVELRCDPISGHTALYWYRQSLGQGLEFLIYFQGNSAPDKSGLPSDRFSAERTGGSVSTLTIQRTQQEDSAVYLCASSLAVGPSNEQFFGPGTRLTVL.

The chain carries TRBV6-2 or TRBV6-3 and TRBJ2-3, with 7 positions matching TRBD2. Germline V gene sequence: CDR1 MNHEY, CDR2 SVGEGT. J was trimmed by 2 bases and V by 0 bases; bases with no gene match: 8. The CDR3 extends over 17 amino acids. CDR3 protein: CASSYSKLGLDTDTQYF. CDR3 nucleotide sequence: TGTGCCAGCAGTTACTCGAAGTTAGGACTAGACACAGATACGCAGTATTTT.

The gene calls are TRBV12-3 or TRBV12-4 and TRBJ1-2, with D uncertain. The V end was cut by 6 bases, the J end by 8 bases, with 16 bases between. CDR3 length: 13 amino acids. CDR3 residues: CASSATRRGGYTF. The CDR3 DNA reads TGTGCCAGCAGCGCGACTCGCAGAGGGGGCTACACCTTC.

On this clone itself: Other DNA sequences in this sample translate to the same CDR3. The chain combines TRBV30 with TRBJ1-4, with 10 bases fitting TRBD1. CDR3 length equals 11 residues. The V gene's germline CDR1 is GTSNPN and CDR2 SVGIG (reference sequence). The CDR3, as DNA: TGTGCTTGGGACAGGGGCGAAAAACTGTTTTTT. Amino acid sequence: CAWDRGEKLFF.

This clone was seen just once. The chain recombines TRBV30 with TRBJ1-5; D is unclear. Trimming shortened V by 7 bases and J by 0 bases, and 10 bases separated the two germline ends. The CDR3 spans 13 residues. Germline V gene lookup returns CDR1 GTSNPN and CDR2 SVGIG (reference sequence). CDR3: CASGSDSNQPQHF. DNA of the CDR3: TGTGCCTCCGGGTCGGATAGCAATCAGCCCCAGCATTTT.

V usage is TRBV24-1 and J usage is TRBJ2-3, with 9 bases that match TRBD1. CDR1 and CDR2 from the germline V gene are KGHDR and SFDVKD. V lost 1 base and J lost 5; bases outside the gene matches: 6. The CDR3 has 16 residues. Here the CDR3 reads CATSDFPGQGGDTQYF. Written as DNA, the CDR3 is TGTGCCACCAGTGATTTTCCGGGACAGGGAGGAGATACGCAGTATTTT.

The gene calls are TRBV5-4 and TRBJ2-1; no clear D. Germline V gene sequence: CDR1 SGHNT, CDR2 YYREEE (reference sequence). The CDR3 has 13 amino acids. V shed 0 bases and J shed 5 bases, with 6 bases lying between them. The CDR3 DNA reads TGTGCCAGCAGCTTGGGCCAGGACAATGAGCAGTTCTTC. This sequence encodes CASSLGQDNEQFF.

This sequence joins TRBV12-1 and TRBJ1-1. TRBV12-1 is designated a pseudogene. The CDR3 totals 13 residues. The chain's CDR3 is CASSQLGGTEAFF. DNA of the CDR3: TGTGCCAGCAGCCAACTCGGGGGGACTGAAGCTTTCTTT.

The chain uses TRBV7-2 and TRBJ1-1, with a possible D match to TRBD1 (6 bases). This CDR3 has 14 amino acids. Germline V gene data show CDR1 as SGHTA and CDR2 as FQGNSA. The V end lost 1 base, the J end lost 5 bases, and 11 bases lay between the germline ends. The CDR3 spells CASSLEVRGTEAFF. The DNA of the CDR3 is TGTGCCAGCAGCTTAGAGGTCAGGGGTACTGAAGCTTTCTTT.

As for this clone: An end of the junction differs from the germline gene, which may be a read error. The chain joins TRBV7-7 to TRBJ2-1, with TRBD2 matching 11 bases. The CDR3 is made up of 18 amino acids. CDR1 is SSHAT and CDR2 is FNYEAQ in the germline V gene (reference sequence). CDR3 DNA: TGTGCCAGCAGCTTAGTAGCGGGGGGGCCGAGAGCCTACAGTGAGCAGTTCTTC. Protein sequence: CASSLVAGGPRAYSEQFF.

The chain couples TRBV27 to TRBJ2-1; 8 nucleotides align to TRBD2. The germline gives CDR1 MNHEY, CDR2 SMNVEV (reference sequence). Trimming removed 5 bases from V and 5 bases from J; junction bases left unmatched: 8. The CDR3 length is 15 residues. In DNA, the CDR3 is TGTGCCAGCAGTCTACGGGGGGGTGGAAACAATGAGCAGTTCTTC. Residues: CASSLRGGGNNEQFF.

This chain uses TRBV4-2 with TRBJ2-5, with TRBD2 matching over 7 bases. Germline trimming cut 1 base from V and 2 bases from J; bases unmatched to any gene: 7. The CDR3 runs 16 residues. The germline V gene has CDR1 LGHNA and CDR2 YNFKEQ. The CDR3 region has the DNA TGTGCCAGCAGCCAAGCCCCTGGGGGGGGTCAAGAGACCCAGTACTTC. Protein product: CASSQAPGGGQETQYF.

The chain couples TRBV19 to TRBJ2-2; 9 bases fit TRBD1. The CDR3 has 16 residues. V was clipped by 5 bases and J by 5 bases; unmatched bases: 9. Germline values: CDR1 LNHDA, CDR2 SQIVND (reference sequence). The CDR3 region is CASSPDRGAETGELFF. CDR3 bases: TGTGCCAGTAGTCCGGACAGGGGCGCAGAGACCGGGGAGCTGTTTTTT.

The CDR3 protein is CASSGLAGGLSTDTQYF. The CDR3 DNA reads TGTGCCAGCAGCGGACTAGCGGGGGGCCTTAGCACAGATACGCAGTATTTT. The rearrangement uses TRBV3-1 (or the pseudogene TRBV3-2) and TRBJ2-3; 14 bases are shared with TRBD2. The junction had 4 bases not matched to a gene; V was cut back by 5 bases and J by 0 bases. Germline V CDR1 and CDR2: LGHDT, YNNKEL (reference sequence). The CDR3 length is 17 residues.

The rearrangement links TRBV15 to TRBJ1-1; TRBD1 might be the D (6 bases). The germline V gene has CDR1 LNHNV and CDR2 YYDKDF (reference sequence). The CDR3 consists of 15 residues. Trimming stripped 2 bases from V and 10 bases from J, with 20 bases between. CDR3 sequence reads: CATSRSSDRPGGAFF. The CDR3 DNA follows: TGTGCCACCAGCAGATCCTCCGACAGGCCGGGGGGAGCTTTCTTT.

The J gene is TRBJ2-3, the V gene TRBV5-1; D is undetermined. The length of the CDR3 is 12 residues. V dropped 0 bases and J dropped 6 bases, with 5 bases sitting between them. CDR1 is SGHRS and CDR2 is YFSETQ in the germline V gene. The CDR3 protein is CASSLASDTQYF. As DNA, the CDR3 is TGCGCCAGCAGCTTGGCGTCGGATACGCAGTATTTT.

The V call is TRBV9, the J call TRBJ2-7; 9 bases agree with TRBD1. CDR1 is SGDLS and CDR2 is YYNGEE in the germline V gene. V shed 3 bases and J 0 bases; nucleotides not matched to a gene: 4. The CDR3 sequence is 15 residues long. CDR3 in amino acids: CASSGGTGSSYEQYF. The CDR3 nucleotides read TGTGCCAGCAGCGGCGGGACAGGGTCCTCCTACGAGCAGTACTTC.

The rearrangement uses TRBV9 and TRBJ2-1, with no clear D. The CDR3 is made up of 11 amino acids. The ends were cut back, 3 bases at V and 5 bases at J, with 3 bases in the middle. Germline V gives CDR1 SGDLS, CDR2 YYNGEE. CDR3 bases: TGTGCCAGCAGCGATAACAATGAGCAGTTCTTC. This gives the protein CASSDNNEQFF.

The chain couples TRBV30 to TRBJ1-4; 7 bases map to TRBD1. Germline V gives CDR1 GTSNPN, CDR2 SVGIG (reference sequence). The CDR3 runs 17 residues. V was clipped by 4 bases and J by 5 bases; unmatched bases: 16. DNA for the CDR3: TGTGCCTGGACCTACAGGGGCCGGAGGGTCGGGAATGAAAAACTGTTTTTT. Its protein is CAWTYRGRRVGNEKLFF. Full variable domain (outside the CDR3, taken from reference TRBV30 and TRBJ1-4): SQTIHQWPATLVQPVGSPLSLECTVEGTSNPNLYWYRQAAGRGLQLLFYSVGIGQISSEVPQNLSASRPQDRQFILSSKKLLLSDSGFYLCAWTYRGRRVGNEKLFFGSGTQLSVL.

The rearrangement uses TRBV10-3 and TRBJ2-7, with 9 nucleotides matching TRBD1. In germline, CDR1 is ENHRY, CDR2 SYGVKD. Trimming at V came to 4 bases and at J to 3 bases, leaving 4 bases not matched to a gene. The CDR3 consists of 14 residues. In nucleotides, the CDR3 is TGTGCCATCAGTGGGGGACAGGGCGGCTACGAGCAGTACTTC. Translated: CAISGGQGGYEQYF.

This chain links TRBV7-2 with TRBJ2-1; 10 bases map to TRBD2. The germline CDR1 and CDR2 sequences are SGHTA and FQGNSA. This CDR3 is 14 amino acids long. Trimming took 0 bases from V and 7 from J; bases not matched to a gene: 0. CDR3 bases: TGTGCCAGCAGCTTAGCACTAGCGGGGAATGAGCAGTTCTTC. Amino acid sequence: CASSLALAGNEQFF. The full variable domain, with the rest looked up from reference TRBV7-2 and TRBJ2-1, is GAGVSQSPSNKVTEKGKDVELRCDPISGHTALYWYRQSLGQGLEFLIYFQGNSAPDKSGLPSDRFSAERTGGSVSTLTIQRTQQEDSAVYLCASSLALAGNEQFFGPGTRLTVL.

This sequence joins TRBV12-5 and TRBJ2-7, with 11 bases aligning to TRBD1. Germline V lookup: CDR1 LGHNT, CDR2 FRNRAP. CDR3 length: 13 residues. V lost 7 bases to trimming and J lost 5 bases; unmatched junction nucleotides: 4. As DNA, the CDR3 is TGTGCTAGTGCCCGGACAGGGGGCAACGAGCAGTACTTC. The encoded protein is CASARTGGNEQYF. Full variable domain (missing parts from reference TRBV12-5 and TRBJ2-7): DARVTQTPRHKVTEMGQEVTMRCQPILGHNTVFWYRQTMMQGLELLAYFRNRAPLDDSGMPKDRFSAEMPDATLATLKIQPSEPRDSAVYFCASARTGGNEQYFGPGTRLTVT.

The CDR3 sequence: CASSPGTGPSYEQYF. The CDR3 DNA is TGTGCCAGCAGCCCCGGGACAGGGCCTTCCTACGAGCAGTACTTC. The chain recombines TRBV7-3 with TRBJ2-7, with TRBD1 identical over 9 bases. V trimming: 5 bases; J trimming: 1 base; junction bases outside the gene matches: 6. The CDR3 is 15 residues long. Germline CDR1 and CDR2: SGHTA and FQGTGA.